The clone carrying this T cell receptor beta chain was seen repeatedly, ten times or more. Its antigen remains unidentified. Building the TCR beta libraries relied on iRepertoire HTBI primers, and CDR3 regions underwent Arm-PCR. TCRdb itself ran the multiplex PCR reads through MiXCR, one entry per CDR3 protein. The profile shows 350,000 to 500,000 distinct CDR3 sequences, around 13% of them singletons. CDR1 MNHNS and CDR2 SASEGT come from the germline V gene. CDR3 length: 16 amino acids. V was trimmed by 5 bases and J by 0 bases, leaving 17 bases between them. Time point here: newly diagnosed GD, antithyroid drugs for less than 3 months. There was RNA extracted from PBMCs, and the TCR library was made from it. These data originate in a study of regulatory T cells in long-lasting Graves disease. Study at large: Antithyroid drugs had been taken under 3 months by newly diagnosed Graves' patients. Study results and limitations: Because few samples were included, accuracy may have been lower. Persistent Graves' patients showed a TCR diversity that was lower than that of newly diagnosed ones.

These records were also assigned to another study, of T cells in Graves' hyperthyroidism and ophthalmopathy.

The V gene is TRBV6-1, the J gene TRBJ2-7; tentative D call: TRBD1 (6 bases). This receptor was taken from a woman between 50 and 59 years old with Graves disease. The source material was peripheral blood mononuclear cells (PBMCs), sampled at new diagnosis, from a patient treated with antithyroid drugs. CDR3 sequence (DNA): TGTGCCAGCAGTAAGGGGTGGGGGACATCCTCCTACGAGCAGTACTTC. This codes for CASSKGWGTSSYEQYF.